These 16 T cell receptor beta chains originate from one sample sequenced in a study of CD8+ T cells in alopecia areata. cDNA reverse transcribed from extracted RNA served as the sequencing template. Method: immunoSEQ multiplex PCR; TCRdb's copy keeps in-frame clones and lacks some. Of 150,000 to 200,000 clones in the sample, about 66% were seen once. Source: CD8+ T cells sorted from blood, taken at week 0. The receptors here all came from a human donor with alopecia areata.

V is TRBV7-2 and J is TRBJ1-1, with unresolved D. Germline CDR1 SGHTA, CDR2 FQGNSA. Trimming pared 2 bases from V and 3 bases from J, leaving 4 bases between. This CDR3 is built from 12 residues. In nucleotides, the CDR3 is TGTGCCAGCAGCTTATCGGACACTGAAGCTTTCTTT. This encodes CASSLSDTEAFF.

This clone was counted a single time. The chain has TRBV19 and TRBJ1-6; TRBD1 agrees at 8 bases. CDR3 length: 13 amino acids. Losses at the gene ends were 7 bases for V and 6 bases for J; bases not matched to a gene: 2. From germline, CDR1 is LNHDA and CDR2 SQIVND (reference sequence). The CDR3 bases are TGTGCCAGTACCGACAGGGGTAATTCACCCCTCCACTTT. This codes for CASTDRGNSPLHF.

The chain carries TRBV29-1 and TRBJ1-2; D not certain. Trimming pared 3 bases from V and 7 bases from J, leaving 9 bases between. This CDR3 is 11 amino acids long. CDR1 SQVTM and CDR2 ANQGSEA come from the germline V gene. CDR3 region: CSVDASLGYTF. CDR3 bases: TGCAGCGTTGACGCCAGCCTTGGCTACACCTTC. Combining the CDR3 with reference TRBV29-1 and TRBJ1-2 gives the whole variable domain SAVISQKPSRDICQRGTSLTIQCQVDSQVTMMFWYRQQPGQSLTLIATANQGSEATYESGFVIDKFPISRPNLTFSTLTVSNMSPEDSSIYLCSVDASLGYTFGSGTRLTVV.

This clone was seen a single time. CDR3 sequence (DNA): TGTGCCAGCAGTTTAACGCCAGAATATGGCTACACCTTC. This codes for CASSLTPEYGYTF. V is TRBV27 and J is TRBJ1-2, with D hard to call. CDR3 size: 13 residues. From germline, CDR1 is MNHEY and CDR2 SMNVEV (reference sequence). Trimming cost V 2 bases and J 5 bases, with 9 bases left between them.

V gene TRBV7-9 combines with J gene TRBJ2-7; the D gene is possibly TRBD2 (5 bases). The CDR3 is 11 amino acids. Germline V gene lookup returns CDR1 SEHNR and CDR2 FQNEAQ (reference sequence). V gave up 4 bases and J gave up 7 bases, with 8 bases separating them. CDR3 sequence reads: CASSSPGEQYF. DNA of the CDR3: TGTGCCAGCAGCTCCCCGGGGGAGCAGTACTTC.

The CDR3: CASSPGTPQETQYF. In DNA, the CDR3 is TGTGCCAGCAGTCCCGGGACACCCCAAGAGACCCAGTACTTC. The chain links TRBV27 to TRBJ2-5, with D possibly TRBD1 on 6 matching bases. Germline CDR1 reads MNHEY; CDR2 reads SMNVEV (reference sequence). The CDR3 contains 14 residues. Trimming took off 5 bases at V and 1 base at J, with 11 bases between the two ends.

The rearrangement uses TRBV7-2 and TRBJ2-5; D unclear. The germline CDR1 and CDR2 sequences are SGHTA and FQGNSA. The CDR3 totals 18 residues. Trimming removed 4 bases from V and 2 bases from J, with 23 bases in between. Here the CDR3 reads CASSSLSLTRYIQETQYF. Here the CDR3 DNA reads TGTGCCAGCAGCTCGCTCTCACTGACGCGGTATATTCAAGAGACCCAGTACTTC.

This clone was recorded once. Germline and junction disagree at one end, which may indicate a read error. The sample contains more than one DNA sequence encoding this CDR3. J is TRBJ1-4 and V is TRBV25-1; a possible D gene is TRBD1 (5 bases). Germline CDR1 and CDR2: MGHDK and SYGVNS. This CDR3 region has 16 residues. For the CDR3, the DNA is TGTGCCAGCAGTGAATCATTTCGCTCCGGGGGAGAAAAGCTGTTTTTT. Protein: CASSESFRSGGEKLFF. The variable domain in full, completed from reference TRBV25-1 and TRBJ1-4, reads EADIYQTPRYLVIGTGKKITLECSQTMGHDKMYWYQQDPGMELHLIHYSYGVNSTEKGDLSSESTVSRIRTEHFPLTLESARPSHTSQYLCASSESFRSGGEKLFFGSGTQLSVL.

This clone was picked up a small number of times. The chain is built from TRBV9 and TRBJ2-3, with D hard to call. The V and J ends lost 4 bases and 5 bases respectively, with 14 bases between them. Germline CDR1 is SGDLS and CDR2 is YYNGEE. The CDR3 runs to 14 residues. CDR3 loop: CASSPPGVQDTQYF. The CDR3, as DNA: TGTGCCAGCAGCCCCCCAGGTGTGCAAGATACGCAGTATTTT.

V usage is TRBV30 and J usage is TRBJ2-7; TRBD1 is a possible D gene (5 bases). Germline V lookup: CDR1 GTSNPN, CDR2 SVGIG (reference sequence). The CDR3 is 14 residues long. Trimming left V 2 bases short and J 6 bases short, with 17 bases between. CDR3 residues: CAWSPPTGKGEQYF. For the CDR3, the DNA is TGTGCCTGGAGTCCACCCACAGGAAAAGGCGAGCAGTACTTC.

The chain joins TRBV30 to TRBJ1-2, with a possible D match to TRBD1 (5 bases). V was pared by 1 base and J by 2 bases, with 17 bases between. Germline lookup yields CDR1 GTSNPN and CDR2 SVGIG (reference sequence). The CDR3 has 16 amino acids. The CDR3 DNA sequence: TGTGCCTGGAGTGCGGACATACTCTACATAAACTATGGCTACACCTTC. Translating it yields CAWSADILYINYGYTF.

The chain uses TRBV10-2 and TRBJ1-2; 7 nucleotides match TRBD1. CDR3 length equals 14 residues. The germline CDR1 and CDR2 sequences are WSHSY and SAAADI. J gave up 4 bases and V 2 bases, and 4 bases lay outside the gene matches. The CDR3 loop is CASSEERQGYGYTF. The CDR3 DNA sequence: TGCGCCAGCAGTGAGGAACGACAGGGCTATGGCTACACCTTC.

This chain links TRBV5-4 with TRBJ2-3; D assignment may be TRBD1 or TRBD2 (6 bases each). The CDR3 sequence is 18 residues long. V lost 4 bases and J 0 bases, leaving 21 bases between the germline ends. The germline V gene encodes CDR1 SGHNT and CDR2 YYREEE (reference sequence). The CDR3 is CASSQEPLAGTSTDTQYF. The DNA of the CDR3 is TGTGCCAGCAGCCAGGAGCCGCTGGCGGGGACAAGCACAGATACGCAGTATTTT. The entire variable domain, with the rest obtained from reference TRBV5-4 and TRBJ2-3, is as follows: ETGVTQSPTHLIKTRGQQVTLRCSSQSGHNTVSWYQQALGQGPQFIFQYYREEENGRGNFPPRFSGLQFPNYSSELNVNALELDDSALYLCASSQEPLAGTSTDTQYFGPGTRLTVL.

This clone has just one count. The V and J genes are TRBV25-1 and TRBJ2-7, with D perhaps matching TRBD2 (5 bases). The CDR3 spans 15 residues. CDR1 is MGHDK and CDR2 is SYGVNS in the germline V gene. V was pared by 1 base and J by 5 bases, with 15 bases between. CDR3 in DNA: TGTGCCAGCAGTGAATCCGGCAGGCTCGGGGACGAGCAGTACTTC. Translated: CASSESGRLGDEQYF.

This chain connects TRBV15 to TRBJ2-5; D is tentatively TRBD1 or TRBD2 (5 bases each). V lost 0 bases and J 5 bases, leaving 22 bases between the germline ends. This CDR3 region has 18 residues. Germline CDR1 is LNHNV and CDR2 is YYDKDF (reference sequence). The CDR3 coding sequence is TGTGCCACCAGCAGAGATCAAAGGGACGTTTGGGGGTTGGAGACCCAGTACTTC. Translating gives CATSRDQRDVWGLETQYF.

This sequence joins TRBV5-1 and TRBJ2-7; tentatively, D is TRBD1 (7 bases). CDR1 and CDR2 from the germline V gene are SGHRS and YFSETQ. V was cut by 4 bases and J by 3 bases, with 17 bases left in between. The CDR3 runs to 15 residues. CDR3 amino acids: CASSALNQGGYEQYF. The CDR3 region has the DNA TGCGCCAGCAGCGCCCTGAACCAGGGGGGCTACGAGCAGTACTTC.